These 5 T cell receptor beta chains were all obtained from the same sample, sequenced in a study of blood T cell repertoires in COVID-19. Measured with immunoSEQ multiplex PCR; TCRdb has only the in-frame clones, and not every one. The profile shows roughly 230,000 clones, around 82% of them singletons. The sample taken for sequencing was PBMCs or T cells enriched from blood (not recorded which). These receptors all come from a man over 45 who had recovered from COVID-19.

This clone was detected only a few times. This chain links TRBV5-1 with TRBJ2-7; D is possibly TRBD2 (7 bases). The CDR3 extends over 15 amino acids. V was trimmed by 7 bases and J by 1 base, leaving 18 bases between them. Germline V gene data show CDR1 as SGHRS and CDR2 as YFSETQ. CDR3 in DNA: TGCGCCAGCGCGTGGGGGCCGGGGGGTTCCTACGAGCAGTACTTC. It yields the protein CASAWGPGGSYEQYF.

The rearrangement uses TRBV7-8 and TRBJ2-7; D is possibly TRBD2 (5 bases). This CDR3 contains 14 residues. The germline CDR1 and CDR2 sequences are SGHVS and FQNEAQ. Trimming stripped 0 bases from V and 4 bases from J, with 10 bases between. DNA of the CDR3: TGTGCCAGCAGCTTAGCCCGGGGTCTTTACGAGCAGTACTTC. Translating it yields CASSLARGLYEQYF.

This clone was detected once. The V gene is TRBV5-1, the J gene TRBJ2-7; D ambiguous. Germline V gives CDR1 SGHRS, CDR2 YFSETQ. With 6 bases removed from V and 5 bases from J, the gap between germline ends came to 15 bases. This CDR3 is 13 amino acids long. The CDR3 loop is CASTTQSVHEQYF. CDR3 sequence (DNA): TGCGCCAGCACCACCCAGTCAGTCCACGAGCAGTACTTC.

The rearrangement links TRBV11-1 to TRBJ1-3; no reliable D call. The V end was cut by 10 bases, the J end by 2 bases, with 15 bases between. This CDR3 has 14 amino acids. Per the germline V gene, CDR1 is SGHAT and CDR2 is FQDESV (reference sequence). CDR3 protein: CATSAGSTGNTIYF. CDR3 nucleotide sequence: TGTGCCACGTCGGCGGGGTCCACTGGAAACACCATATATTTT.

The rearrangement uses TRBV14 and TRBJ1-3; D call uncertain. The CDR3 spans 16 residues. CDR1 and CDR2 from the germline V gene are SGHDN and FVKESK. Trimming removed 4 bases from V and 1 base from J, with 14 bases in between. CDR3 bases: TGTGCCAGCAGCCGAGCAGGCGTAAATTCTGGAAACACCATATATTTT. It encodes CASSRAGVNSGNTIYF. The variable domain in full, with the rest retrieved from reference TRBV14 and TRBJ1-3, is EAGVTQFPSHSVIEKGQTVTLRCDPISGHDNLYWYRRVMGKEIKFLLHFVKESKQDESGMPNNRFLAERTGGTYSTLKVQPAELEDSGVYFCASSRAGVNSGNTIYFGEGSWLTVV.